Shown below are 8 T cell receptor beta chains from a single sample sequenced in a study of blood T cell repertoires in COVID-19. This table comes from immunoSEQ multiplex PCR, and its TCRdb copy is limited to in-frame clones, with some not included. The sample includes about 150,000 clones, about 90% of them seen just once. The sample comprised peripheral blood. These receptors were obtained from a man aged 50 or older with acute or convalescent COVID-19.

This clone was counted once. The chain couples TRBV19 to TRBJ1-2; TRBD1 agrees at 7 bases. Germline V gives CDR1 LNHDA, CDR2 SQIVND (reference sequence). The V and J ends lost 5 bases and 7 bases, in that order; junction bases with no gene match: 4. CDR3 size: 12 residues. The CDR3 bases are TGTGCCAGTAGTGCGACAGGGTCTGGCTACACCTTC. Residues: CASSATGSGYTF.

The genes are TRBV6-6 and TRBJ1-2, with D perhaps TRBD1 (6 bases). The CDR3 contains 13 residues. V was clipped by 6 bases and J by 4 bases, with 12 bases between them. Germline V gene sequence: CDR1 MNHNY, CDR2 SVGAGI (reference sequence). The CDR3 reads CASRPGQIYGYTF. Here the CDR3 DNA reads TGTGCCAGCAGGCCCGGACAGATCTATGGCTACACCTTC.

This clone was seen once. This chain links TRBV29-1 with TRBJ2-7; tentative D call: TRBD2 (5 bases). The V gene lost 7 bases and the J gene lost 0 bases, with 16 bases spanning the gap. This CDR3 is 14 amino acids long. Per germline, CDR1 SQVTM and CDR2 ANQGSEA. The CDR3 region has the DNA TGCAGCGCCTTTCTCAGCGGTAGCTCCTACGAGCAGTACGTC. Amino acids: CSAFLSGSSYEQYV.

The CDR3 DNA is TGTGCCTGGAGTGTGGGACAGGGGGCGTCAGATACGCAGTATTTT. This encodes CAWSVGQGASDTQYF. V is TRBV30 and J is TRBJ2-3; 12 bases are shared with TRBD1. The CDR3 is made up of 15 amino acids. Trimming at V came to 0 bases and at J to 4 bases, leaving 2 bases not matched to a gene. Germline-derived CDR1 and CDR2 are GTSNPN and SVGIG (reference sequence).

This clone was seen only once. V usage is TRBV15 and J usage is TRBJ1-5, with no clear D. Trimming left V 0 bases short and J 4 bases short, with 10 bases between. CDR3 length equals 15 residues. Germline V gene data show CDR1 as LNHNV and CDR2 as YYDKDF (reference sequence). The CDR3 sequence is CATSRDFFINQPQHF. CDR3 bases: TGTGCCACCAGCAGAGACTTTTTTATAAATCAGCCCCAGCATTTT. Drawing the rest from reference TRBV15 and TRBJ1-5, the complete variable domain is DAMVIQNPRYQVTQFGKPVTLSCSQTLNHNVMYWYQQKSSQAPKLLFHYYDKDFNNEADTPDNFQSRRPNTSFCFLDIRSPGLGDTAMYLCATSRDFFINQPQHFGDGTRLSIL.

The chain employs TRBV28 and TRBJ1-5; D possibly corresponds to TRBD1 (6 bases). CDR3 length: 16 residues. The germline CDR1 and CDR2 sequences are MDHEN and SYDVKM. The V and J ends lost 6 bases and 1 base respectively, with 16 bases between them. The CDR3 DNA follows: TGTGCCAGCAGGCTCTACAGGGCCCCGAGCAATCAGCCCCAGCATTTT. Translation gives CASRLYRAPSNQPQHF. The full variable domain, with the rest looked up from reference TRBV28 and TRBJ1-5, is DVKVTQSSRYLVKRTGEKVFLECVQDMDHENMFWYRQDPGLGLRLIYFSYDVKMKEKGDIPEGYSVSREKKERFSLILESASTNQTSMYLCASRLYRAPSNQPQHFGDGTRLSIL.

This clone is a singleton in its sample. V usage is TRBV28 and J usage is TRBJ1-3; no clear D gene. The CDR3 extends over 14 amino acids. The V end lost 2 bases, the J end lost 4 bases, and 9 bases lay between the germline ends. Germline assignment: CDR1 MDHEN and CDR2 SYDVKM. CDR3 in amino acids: CASSLPTLGNTIYF. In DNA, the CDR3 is TGTGCCAGCAGTTTACCCACTCTCGGAAACACCATATATTTT. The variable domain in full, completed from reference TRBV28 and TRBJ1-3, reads DVKVTQSSRYLVKRTGEKVFLECVQDMDHENMFWYRQDPGLGLRLIYFSYDVKMKEKGDIPEGYSVSREKKERFSLILESASTNQTSMYLCASSLPTLGNTIYFGEGSWLTVV.

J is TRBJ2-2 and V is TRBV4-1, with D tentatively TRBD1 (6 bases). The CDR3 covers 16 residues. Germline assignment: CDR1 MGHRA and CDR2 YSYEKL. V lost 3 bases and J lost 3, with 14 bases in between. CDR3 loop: CASSQLTGFDTGELFF. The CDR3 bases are TGCGCCAGCAGCCAGCTAACAGGGTTTGACACCGGGGAGCTGTTTTTT.